These 29 T cell receptor beta chains were sequenced from one sample in a study of T cells in Graves' hyperthyroidism and ophthalmopathy. TCR beta CDR3 sequences were amplified from RNA transcripts. The study used the HTBI primer set for a first-round RT-PCR of the TCR CDR3. TCRdb called the multiplex PCR reads again in MiXCR, with one record for every CDR3 protein. The table lists 400,000 to 450,000 distinct CDR3 sequences, about 15% of them singletons, with approximately 13% in the top ten. Sequenced: blood. The source is a man aged 18 to 29 with Graves' ophthalmopathy.

The V gene is TRBV20-1, the J gene TRBJ2-5; possible D gene TRBD2, 6 bases. The V gene lost 2 bases and the J gene lost 2 bases, with 12 bases spanning the gap. The CDR3 is made up of 14 amino acids. CDR1 and CDR2 (germline): DFQATT, SNEGSKA (reference sequence). The CDR3 reads CSARFGTLQETQYF. CDR3 nucleotide sequence: TGCAGTGCTAGATTCGGGACTCTTCAAGAGACCCAGTACTTC.

The CDR3 sequence is CASSSPGLAGSEQFF. DNA of the CDR3: TGTGCCAGCAGTTCCCCGGGACTAGCGGGAAGTGAGCAGTTCTTC. This rearrangement joins TRBV12-3 or TRBV12-4 to TRBJ2-1; 13 nucleotides align to TRBD2. Trimming removed 4 bases from V and 9 bases from J; junction bases left unmatched: 6. The CDR3 totals 15 residues.

This clonotype has ten or more counts. This sequence joins TRBV11-2 and TRBJ2-5; 8 bases map to TRBD1. Germline V CDR1 and CDR2: SGHAT, FQNNGV. V was clipped by 2 bases and J by 2 bases; unmatched bases: 7. This CDR3 is 16 amino acids long. CDR3 in DNA: TGTGCCAGCAGCTTATTGTTGGGACAGGTACAAGAGACCCAGTACTTC. Protein: CASSLLLGQVQETQYF.

This clonotype was detected only a few times. The chain couples TRBV19 to TRBJ2-7; TRBD1 might be the D (5 bases). Trimming pared 0 bases from V and 3 bases from J, leaving 9 bases between. The CDR3 extends over 14 amino acids. CDR1 LNHDA and CDR2 SQIVND come from the germline V gene (reference sequence). The CDR3 is CASSIESTDYEQYF. CDR3 in DNA: TGTGCCAGTAGTATAGAATCGACAGACTACGAGCAGTACTTC.

This clonotype was detected many times. The rearrangement joins TRBV13 to TRBJ2-4, with D possibly matching TRBD2 (6 bases). CDR1 and CDR2 from the germline V gene are PRHDT and FYEKMQ (reference sequence). V lost 3 bases, J lost 6 bases, and 6 bases lay in between. The length of the CDR3 is 12 residues. The CDR3 loop is CASSFGGNIQYF. Here the CDR3 DNA reads TGTGCCAGCAGCTTCGGGGGAAACATTCAGTACTTC. The full variable domain, its missing parts supplied by reference TRBV13 and TRBJ2-4, is AAGVIQSPRHLIKEKRETATLKCYPIPRHDTVYWYQQGPGQDPQFLISFYEKMQSDKGSIPDRFSAQQFSDYHSELNMSSLELGDSALYFCASSFGGNIQYFGAGTRLSVL.

Many counts were recorded for this clonotype. The J gene is TRBJ1-1, the V gene TRBV7-9; D not certain. This CDR3 has 13 amino acids. The germline V and J ends were trimmed by 1 base and 8 bases, with 11 bases remaining between them. Germline V lookup: CDR1 SEHNR, CDR2 FQNEAQ (reference sequence). The CDR3 coding sequence is TGTGCCAGCAGCTTAGATATGGGGTCGGAAGCTTTCTTT. Translated: CASSLDMGSEAFF. Filled out from reference TRBV7-9 and TRBJ1-1, the complete variable domain reads DTGVSQNPRHKITKRGQNVTFRCDPISEHNRLYWYRQTLGQGPEFLTYFQNEAQLEKSRLLSDRFSAERPKGSFSTLEIQRTEQGDSAMYLCASSLDMGSEAFFGQGTRLTVV.

V usage is TRBV24-1 and J usage is TRBJ2-2; D ambiguous. Looked up from germline, CDR1 is KGHDR and CDR2 is SFDVKD. Trimming stripped 0 bases from V and 1 base from J, with 14 bases between. The CDR3 sequence is 18 residues long. In DNA, the CDR3 is TGTGCCACCAGTGATTTGCACATGGCAGGAGAGAACACCGGGGAGCTGTTTTTT. Encoded protein: CATSDLHMAGENTGELFF.

This clonotype was seen more than once but under ten times. The V call is TRBV30, the J call TRBJ2-7; D gene unclear. The CDR3 contains 13 residues. Per germline, CDR1 GTSNPN and CDR2 SVGIG (reference sequence). V dropped 2 bases and J dropped 2 bases, with 10 bases sitting between them. The CDR3 reads CAWSMGPTYEQYF. As DNA, the CDR3 is TGTGCCTGGAGTATGGGTCCTACCTACGAGCAGTACTTC. Supplemented by reference TRBV30 and TRBJ2-7, the full variable domain reads SQTIHQWPATLVQPVGSPLSLECTVEGTSNPNLYWYRQAAGRGLQLLFYSVGIGQISSEVPQNLSASRPQDRQFILSSKKLLLSDSGFYLCAWSMGPTYEQYFGPGTRLTVT.

V and J are TRBV30 and TRBJ2-5, with a weak D call TRBD1 (7 bases). V was clipped by 3 bases and J by 4 bases, with 15 bases between them. From germline, CDR1 is GTSNPN and CDR2 SVGIG (reference sequence). The CDR3 contains 14 residues. This CDR3 is CAWRDPGGGETQYF. The CDR3 nucleotides are TGTGCCTGGAGGGACCCAGGGGGAGGAGAGACCCAGTACTTC.

Ten or more counts support this clonotype. The chain links TRBV27 to TRBJ2-7; TRBD2 aligns across 8 bases. CDR1 is MNHEY and CDR2 is SMNVEV in the germline V gene (reference sequence). V trimming: 0 bases; J trimming: 6 bases; junction bases outside the gene matches: 10. This CDR3 region has 16 residues. CDR3 region: CASSLSAAGTRREQYF. Here the CDR3 DNA reads TGTGCCAGCAGTTTATCCGCCGCCGGGACTAGACGCGAGCAGTACTTC.

This clonotype was detected only a few times. V and J are TRBV6-1 and TRBJ1-2, with D unclear. The V gene lost 5 bases and the J gene lost 3 bases, with 13 bases spanning the gap. The CDR3 consists of 14 residues. Germline V gene data show CDR1 as MNHNS and CDR2 as SASEGT. The DNA of the CDR3 is TGTGCCAGCAGTTATTCCGGAGGGCACTATGGCTACACCTTC. It is translated as CASSYSGGHYGYTF.

This clonotype was observed a few times. The J gene is TRBJ2-1, the V gene TRBV12-3 or TRBV12-4; TRBD1 is a possible D gene (5 bases). With 7 bases removed from V and 2 bases from J, the gap between germline ends came to 9 bases. The CDR3 totals 13 residues. CDR3 protein: CASKEGAYNEQFF. The CDR3 nucleotides are TGTGCCAGCAAAGAAGGGGCCTACAATGAGCAGTTCTTC.

This clonotype has a count of ten or more. V is TRBV6-5 and J is TRBJ1-4, with unresolved D. The CDR3 covers 16 residues. Trimming removed 0 bases at V and 7 bases at J, with 15 bases between. The V gene's germline CDR1 is MNHEY and CDR2 SVGAGI. This CDR3 is CASSYSADRPSEKLFF. In DNA, the CDR3 is TGTGCCAGCAGTTACTCGGCTGACCGACCGTCTGAAAAACTGTTTTTT.

Note on this clonotype: Compared with germline, one end of the junction differs, possibly owing to a read error. The gene calls are TRBV7-2 and TRBJ1-5, with no clear D. Germline values: CDR1 SGHTA, CDR2 FQGNSA. The CDR3 extends over 14 amino acids. In DNA, the CDR3 is TGTGCCAGCACCTTACTGAGCAGCAATCAGCCCCAGCATTTT. Protein: CASTLLSSNQPQHF.

About this clonotype: A much more abundant neighbour one base away suggests this may be a read error. The rearrangement uses TRBV5-6 and TRBJ2-7, with TRBD2 as a possible D gene (6 bases). Germline V gene sequence: CDR1 SGHDT, CDR2 YYEEEE. The CDR3 is 15 residues long. CDR3 nucleotides: TGTGCCAGCAGCTGGGGGGTGGACGCATTCTACGAGCGGTACTTC. Translated, it gives CASSWGVDAFYERYF.

The rearrangement uses TRBV12-5 and TRBJ2-1, with TRBD2 as a possible D gene (6 bases). Germline CDR1 is LGHNT and CDR2 is FRNRAP. V was pared by 6 bases and J by 11 bases, with 14 bases between. The length of the CDR3 is 12 residues. Written as DNA, the CDR3 is TGTGCTAGTGGGTCGCGGGGTAATCAGCAGTTCTTC. Its translation is CASGSRGNQQFF.

Remarks on this clonotype: This may arise from a read error, as a much more abundant clone is one base away. The chain recombines TRBV28 with TRBJ2-1; D could derive from TRBD1 or TRBD2 (5 bases each). CDR1 MDHEN and CDR2 SYDVKM come from the germline V gene. The CDR3 consists of 14 residues. The CDR3 nucleotides read TGTGCCAGCAGCTTAACCCCAGGGTTAGGGGAGCGGTTCTTC. Encoded protein: CASSLTPGLGERFF.

This clonotype occurred many times. V is TRBV20-1 and J is TRBJ2-3, with 9 bases matching TRBD1. V shed 1 base, J shed 4 bases, and the junction held 18 bases outside the gene matches. The CDR3 runs 19 residues. Germline-derived CDR1 and CDR2 are DFQATT and SNEGSKA (reference sequence). Here the CDR3 reads CSARGHARDRVISADTQYF. CDR3 sequence (DNA): TGCAGTGCTAGAGGCCACGCCAGGGACAGGGTTATTTCCGCAGATACGCAGTATTTT.

This clonotype occurred a few times. The rearrangement links TRBV29-1 to TRBJ2-2, with D uncertain. Germline lookup yields CDR1 SQVTM and CDR2 ANQGSEA. The CDR3 length is 11 residues. V was cut by 2 bases and J by 7 bases, with 5 bases left in between. CDR3 in amino acids: CSVEQVGELFF. The DNA for the CDR3 is TGCAGCGTTGAACAGGTCGGGGAGCTGTTTTTT.

The chain couples TRBV12-3 or TRBV12-4 to TRBJ2-3; TRBD2 matches at 12 bases. V lost 6 bases to trimming and J lost 2 bases; unmatched junction nucleotides: 9. The CDR3 totals 17 residues. The CDR3 loop reads CASRLIGTSGLTDTQYF. The CDR3 nucleotides read TGTGCCAGCAGATTGATCGGGACTAGCGGGCTCACAGATACGCAGTATTTT.

In the case of this clonotype: A much larger clone is a single base away; this may be a read error. This chain uses TRBV18 with TRBJ1-2; D is undetermined. V was pared by 2 bases and J by 4 bases, with 11 bases between. From germline, CDR1 is KGHSH and CDR2 LQKENI. This CDR3 contains 14 residues. As DNA, the CDR3 is TGTGCCAGCTCACCAGACTTGGCTTTCTATGGCTACACCTTC. It specifies CASSPDLAFYGYTF.

This clonotype was observed many times. The CDR3 DNA follows: TGTGCCAGCAGGAAACTACTAGCGGGGGGCACAGATACGCAGTATTTT. Translating gives CASRKLLAGGTDTQYF. The chain is built from TRBV2 and TRBJ2-3; TRBD2 matches at 11 bases. The V gene's germline CDR1 is SNHLY and CDR2 FYNNEI. The CDR3 is 16 residues long. V was pared by 6 bases and J by 1 base, with 6 bases of the junction left unmatched.

Ten or more counts support this clonotype. The chain is built from TRBV5-1 and TRBJ2-1; 12 bases are a match to TRBD2. This CDR3 is built from 15 residues. Germline CDR1 reads SGHRS; CDR2 reads YFSETQ. V gave up 3 bases and J gave up 7 bases; unmatched junction bases: 5. CDR3 coding DNA: TGCGCCAGCAGCTGGACTAGCGGGGAGGAGAATGAGCAGTTCTTC. This codes for CASSWTSGEENEQFF.

The J gene is TRBJ1-2, the V gene TRBV9; possible D gene TRBD1, 5 bases. Per the germline V gene, CDR1 is SGDLS and CDR2 is YYNGEE. This CDR3 has 14 amino acids. The V gene lost 8 bases and the J gene lost 3 bases, with 17 bases spanning the gap. The CDR3 is CASKAPGSDYGYTF. The CDR3 region has the DNA TGTGCCAGTAAAGCCCCAGGGAGTGACTATGGCTACACCTTC. Looking up the rest from reference TRBV9 and TRBJ1-2 gives the full variable domain: DSGVTQTPKHLITATGQRVTLRCSPRSGDLSVYWYQQSLDQGLQFLIQYYNGEERAKGNILERFSAQQFPDLHSELNLSSLELGDSALYFCASKAPGSDYGYTFGSGTRLTVV.

This clonotype came up many times. The chain carries TRBV30 and TRBJ2-7; TRBD2 matches at 8 bases. The J segment lost 2 bases and the V segment lost 2 bases, leaving 2 bases of the junction unmatched. The CDR3 spans 13 residues. Per germline, CDR1 GTSNPN and CDR2 SVGIG (reference sequence). Here the CDR3 DNA reads TGTGCCTGGAGTACAGCGGGGGCCTACGAGCAGTACTTC. It translates to CAWSTAGAYEQYF.

This clonotype appeared many times. V gene TRBV20-1 combines with J gene TRBJ1-2; D unclear. V was cut by 3 bases and J by 6 bases, with 11 bases left in between. The CDR3 extends over 12 amino acids. Germline CDR1 DFQATT, CDR2 SNEGSKA (reference sequence). The CDR3 DNA sequence: TGCAGTGCTAGGGAGGGCAGCAATGGCTACACCTTC. This sequence encodes CSAREGSNGYTF.

This clonotype was detected a few times. The V gene is TRBV19, the J gene TRBJ2-7, with D possibly matching TRBD1 (6 bases). The CDR3 runs 14 residues. The V and J ends lost 3 bases and 0 bases respectively, with 9 bases between them. In germline, CDR1 is LNHDA, CDR2 SQIVND (reference sequence). CDR3 protein: CASSIQGSSYEQYF. The CDR3 region has the DNA TGTGCCAGTAGTATTCAGGGGAGCTCCTACGAGCAGTACTTC. Supplemented by reference TRBV19 and TRBJ2-7, the full variable domain reads DGGITQSPKYLFRKEGQNVTLSCEQNLNHDAMYWYRQDPGQGLRLIYYSQIVNDFQKGDIAEGYSVSREKKESFPLTVTSAQKNPTAFYLCASSIQGSSYEQYFGPGTRLTVT.

This clonotype came up many times. The chain combines TRBV6-1 with TRBJ2-3, with D unresolved. The V end was cut by 3 bases, the J end by 0 bases, with 10 bases between. This CDR3 is 15 amino acids long. Germline V CDR1 and CDR2: MNHNS, SASEGT. This CDR3 is CASSEATLSTDTQYF. CDR3 DNA sequence: TGTGCCAGCAGTGAGGCAACGCTTAGCACAGATACGCAGTATTTT.

This clonotype appeared many times. This rearrangement joins TRBV5-1 to TRBJ2-7, with D hard to call. CDR3 length equals 13 residues. CDR1 is SGHRS and CDR2 is YFSETQ in the germline V gene. V was cut by 1 base and J by 5 bases, with 10 bases left in between. The chain's CDR3 is CASSLLVQNEQYF. For the CDR3, the DNA is TGCGCCAGCAGCTTGTTAGTGCAAAACGAGCAGTACTTC.